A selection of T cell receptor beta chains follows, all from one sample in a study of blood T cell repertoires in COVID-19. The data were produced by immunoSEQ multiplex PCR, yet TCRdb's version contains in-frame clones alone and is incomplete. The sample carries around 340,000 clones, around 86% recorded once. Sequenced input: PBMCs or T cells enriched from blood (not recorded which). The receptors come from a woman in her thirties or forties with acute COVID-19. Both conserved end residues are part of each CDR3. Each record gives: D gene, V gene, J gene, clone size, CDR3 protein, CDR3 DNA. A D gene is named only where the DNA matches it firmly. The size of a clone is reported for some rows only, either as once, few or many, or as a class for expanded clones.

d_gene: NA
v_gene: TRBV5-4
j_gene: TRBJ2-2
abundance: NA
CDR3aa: CASSLVQGGGELFF
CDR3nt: TGTGCCAGCAGCTTGGTGCAGGGCGGCGGGGAGCTGTTTTTT

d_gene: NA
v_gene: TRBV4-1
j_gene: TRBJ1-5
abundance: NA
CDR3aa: CASSQVGGYRYSNQPQHF
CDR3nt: TGCGCCAGCAGCCAAGTAGGCGGTTACCGCTATAGCAATCAGCCCCAGCATTTT

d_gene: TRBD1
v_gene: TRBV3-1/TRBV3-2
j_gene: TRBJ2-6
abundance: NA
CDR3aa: CASSQRGQYVLTF
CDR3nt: TGTGCCAGCAGCCAAAGGGGGCAATATGTCCTGACTTTC

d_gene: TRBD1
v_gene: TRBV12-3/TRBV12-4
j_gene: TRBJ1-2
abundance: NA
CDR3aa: CASSPDRVNGYTF
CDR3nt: TGTGCCAGCAGTCCCGACAGGGTCAATGGCTACACCTTC

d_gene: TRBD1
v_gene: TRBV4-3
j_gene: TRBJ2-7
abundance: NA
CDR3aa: CASSPRVGDRVFHEQYF
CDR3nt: TGCGCCAGCAGCCCCAGGGTGGGGGACAGGGTGTTCCACGAGCAGTACTTC

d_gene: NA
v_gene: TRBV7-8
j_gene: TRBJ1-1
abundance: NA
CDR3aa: CASAGTTNTEAFF
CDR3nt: TGTGCCAGCGCCGGGACAACAAATACTGAAGCTTTCTTT

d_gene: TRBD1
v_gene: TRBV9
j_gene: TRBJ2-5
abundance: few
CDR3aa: CASSSEDRGQETQYF
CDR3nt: TGTGCCAGCAGCTCAGAGGACAGGGGCCAAGAGACCCAGTACTTC

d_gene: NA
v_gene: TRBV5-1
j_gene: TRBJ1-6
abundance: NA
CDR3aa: CASSLGGRSNSPLHF
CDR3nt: TGCGCCAGCAGCTTGGGGGGCAGGTCGAATTCACCCCTCCACTTT

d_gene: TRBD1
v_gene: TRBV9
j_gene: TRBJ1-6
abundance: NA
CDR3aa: CASSDRDSTYNSPLHF
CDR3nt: TGTGCCAGCAGCGACCGGGACAGTACTTATAATTCACCCCTCCACTTT

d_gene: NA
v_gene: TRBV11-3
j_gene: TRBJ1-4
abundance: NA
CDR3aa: CASSLKRVFYEKLFF
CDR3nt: TGTGCCAGCAGCTTGAAGAGGGTGTTCTATGAAAAACTGTTTTTT

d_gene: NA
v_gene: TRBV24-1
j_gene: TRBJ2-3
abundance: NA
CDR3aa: CATSETDSTDTQYF
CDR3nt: TGTGCCACCAGTGAGACAGATAGCACAGATACGCAGTATTTT

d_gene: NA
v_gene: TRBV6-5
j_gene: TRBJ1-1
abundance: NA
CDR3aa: CASSPRTANTEAFF
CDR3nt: TGTGCCAGCAGTCCTCGGACAGCGAACACTGAAGCTTTCTTT

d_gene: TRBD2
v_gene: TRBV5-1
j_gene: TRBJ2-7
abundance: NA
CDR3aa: CASSVLAGGPYEQYF
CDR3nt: TGCGCCAGCAGCGTCCTAGCGGGAGGGCCCTACGAGCAGTACTTC

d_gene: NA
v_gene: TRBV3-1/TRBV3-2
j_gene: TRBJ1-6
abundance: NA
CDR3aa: CASSQVRGGSPLHF
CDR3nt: TGTGCCAGCAGCCAAGTCCGGGGGGGGTCACCCCTCCACTTT

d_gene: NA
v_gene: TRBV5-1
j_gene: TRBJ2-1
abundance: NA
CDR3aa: CASSRLQGSGLNEQFF
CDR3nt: TGCGCCAGCAGCCGATTACAGGGAAGTGGGCTAAATGAGCAGTTCTTC

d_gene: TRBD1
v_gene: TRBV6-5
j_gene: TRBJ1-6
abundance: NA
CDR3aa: CASSYDSGTASPLHF
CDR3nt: TGTGCCAGCAGTTACGATTCCGGGACAGCTTCACCCCTCCACTTT

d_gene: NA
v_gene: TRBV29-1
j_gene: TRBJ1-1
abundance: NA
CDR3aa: CSVASLTVNTEAFF
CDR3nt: TGCAGCGTTGCGAGTCTCACTGTGAACACTGAAGCTTTCTTT

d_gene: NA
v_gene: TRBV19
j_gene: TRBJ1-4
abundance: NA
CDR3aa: CASSASQGHGEKLFF
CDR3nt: TGTGCCAGTAGTGCATCCCAGGGGCATGGTGAAAAACTGTTTTTT

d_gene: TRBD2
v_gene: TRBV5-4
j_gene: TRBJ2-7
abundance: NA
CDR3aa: CASSLASSGAREQYF
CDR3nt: TGTGCCAGCAGCTTGGCTTCTAGCGGGGCTCGCGAGCAGTACTTC

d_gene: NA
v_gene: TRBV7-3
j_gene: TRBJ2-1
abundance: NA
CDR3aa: CASSLSGGTATYNEQFF
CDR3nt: TGTGCCAGCAGCTTAAGCGGCGGAACCGCTACGTACAATGAGCAGTTCTTC

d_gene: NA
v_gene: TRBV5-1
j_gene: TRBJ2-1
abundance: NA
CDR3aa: CASSLQSHNEQFF
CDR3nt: TGCGCCAGCAGCTTGCAAAGCCACAATGAGCAGTTCTTC

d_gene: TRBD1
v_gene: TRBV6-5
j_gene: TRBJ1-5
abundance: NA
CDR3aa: CASNLPGQLNQPQHF
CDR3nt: TGTGCCAGCAACCTACCGGGACAGCTCAATCAGCCCCAGCATTTT

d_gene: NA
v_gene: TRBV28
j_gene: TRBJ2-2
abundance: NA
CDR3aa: CASSLWRIRQVDFTNTGELFF
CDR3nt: TGTGCCAGCAGTTTATGGAGAATAAGACAGGTTGATTTTACGAACACCGGGGAGCTGTTTTTT

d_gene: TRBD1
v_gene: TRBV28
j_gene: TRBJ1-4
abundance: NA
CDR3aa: CASSFMWPARQGEANEKLFF
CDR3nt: TGTGCCAGCAGTTTCATGTGGCCTGCCCGACAGGGTGAAGCTAATGAAAAACTGTTTTTT

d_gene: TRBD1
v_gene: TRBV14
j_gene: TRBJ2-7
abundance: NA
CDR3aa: CASSLGTGDTYEQYF
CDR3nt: TGTGCCAGCAGCCTCGGGACAGGGGATACGTACGAGCAGTACTTC

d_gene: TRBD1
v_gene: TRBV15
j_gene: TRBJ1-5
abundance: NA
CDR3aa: CATSRGAGGYSNQPQHF
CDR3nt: TGTGCCACCAGCAGAGGGGCAGGGGGTTATAGCAATCAGCCCCAGCATTTT

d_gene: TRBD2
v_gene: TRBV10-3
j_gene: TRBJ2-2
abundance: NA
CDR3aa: CAISESGEGTGELFF
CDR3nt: TGTGCCATCAGTGAGAGCGGGGAAGGCACCGGGGAGCTGTTTTTT

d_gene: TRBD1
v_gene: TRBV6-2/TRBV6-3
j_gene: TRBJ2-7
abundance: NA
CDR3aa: CASSYYLHRGLYEQYF
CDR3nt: TGTGCCAGCAGTTACTACCTACACAGGGGGCTCTACGAGCAGTACTTC

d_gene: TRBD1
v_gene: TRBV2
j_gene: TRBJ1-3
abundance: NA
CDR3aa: CASSVRQGGLGNTIYF
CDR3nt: TGTGCCAGCAGTGTTCGACAGGGTGGGCTAGGAAACACCATATATTTT

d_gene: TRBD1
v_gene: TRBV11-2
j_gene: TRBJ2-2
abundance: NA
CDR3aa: CASSLAGTANTGELFF
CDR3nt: TGTGCCAGCAGCTTAGCGGGGACAGCGAACACCGGGGAGCTGTTTTTT

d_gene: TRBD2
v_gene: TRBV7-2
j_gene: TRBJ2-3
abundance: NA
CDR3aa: CASSPGLAGVIDTQYF
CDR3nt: TGTGCCAGCAGCCCCGGACTAGCGGGAGTGATAGATACGCAGTATTTT

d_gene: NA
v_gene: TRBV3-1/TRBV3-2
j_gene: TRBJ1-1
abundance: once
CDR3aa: CASSQESVAFF
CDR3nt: TGTGCCAGCAGCCAAGAGAGCGTCGCTTTCTTT

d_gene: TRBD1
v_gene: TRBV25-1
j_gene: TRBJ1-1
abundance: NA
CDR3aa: CASTEQGANTEAFF
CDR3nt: TGTGCCAGCACAGAACAGGGGGCGAACACTGAAGCTTTCTTT

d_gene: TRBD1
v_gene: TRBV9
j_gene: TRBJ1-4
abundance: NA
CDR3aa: CASSVGLGRGRSANEKLFF
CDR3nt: TGTGCCAGCAGCGTAGGGTTAGGAAGGGGGCGATCAGCTAATGAAAAACTGTTTTTT

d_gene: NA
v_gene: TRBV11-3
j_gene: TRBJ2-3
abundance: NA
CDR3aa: CASSLRSGDTDTQYF
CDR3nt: TGTGCCAGCAGCTTACGTAGCGGAGACACAGATACGCAGTATTTT

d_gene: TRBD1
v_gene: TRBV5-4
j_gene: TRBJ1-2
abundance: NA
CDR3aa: CASSDRTGQGYTF
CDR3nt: TGTGCCAGCAGCGACCGGACAGGGCAGGGCTACACCTTC

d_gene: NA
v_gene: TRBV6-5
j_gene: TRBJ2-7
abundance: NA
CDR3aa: CASSSGQPPYEQYF
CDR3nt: TGTGCCAGCAGTTCAGGACAGCCGCCCTACGAGCAGTACTTC

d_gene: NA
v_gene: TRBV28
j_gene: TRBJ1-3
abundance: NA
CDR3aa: CASSSTGEGNTIYF
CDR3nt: TGTGCCAGCAGTTCCACGGGGGAAGGAAACACCATATATTTT

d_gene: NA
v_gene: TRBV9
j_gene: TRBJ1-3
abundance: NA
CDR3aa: CASSVGSGEGNTIYF
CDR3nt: TGTGCCAGCAGCGTAGGTTCCGGGGAGGGAAACACCATATATTTT

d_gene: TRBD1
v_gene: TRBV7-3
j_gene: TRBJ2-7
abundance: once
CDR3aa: CASSSTGGVGEQYF
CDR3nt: TGTGCCAGCAGCTCGACAGGGGGGGTTGGCGAGCAGTACTTC

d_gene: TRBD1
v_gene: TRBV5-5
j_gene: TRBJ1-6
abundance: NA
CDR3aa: CASSLGEGQNNSPLHF
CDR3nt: TGTGCCAGCAGCTTGGGAGAGGGACAGAATAATTCACCCCTCCACTTT

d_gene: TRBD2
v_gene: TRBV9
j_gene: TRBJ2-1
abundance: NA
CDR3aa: CASSPSGQTSGRRGKQFF
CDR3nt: TGTGCCAGCAGCCCAAGCGGGCAGACTAGCGGGAGACGGGGGAAGCAGTTCTTC

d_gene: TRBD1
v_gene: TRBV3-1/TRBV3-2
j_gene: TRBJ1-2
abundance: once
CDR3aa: CASSSGTVDYGYTF
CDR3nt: TGTGCCAGCAGCTCCGGGACAGTAGACTATGGCTACACCTTC